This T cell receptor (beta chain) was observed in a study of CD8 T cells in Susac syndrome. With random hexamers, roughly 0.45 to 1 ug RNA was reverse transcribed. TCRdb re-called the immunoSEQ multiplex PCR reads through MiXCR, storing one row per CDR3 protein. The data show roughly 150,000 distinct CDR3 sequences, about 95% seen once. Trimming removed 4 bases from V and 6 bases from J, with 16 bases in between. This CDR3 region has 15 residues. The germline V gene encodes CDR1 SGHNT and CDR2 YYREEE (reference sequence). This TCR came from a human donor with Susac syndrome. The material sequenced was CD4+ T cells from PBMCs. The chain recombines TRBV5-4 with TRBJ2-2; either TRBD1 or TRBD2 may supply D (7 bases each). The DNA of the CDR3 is TGTGCCAGCAGCCCTCGGCAGGGGGGGGCCGGGGAGCTGTTTTTT. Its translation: CASSPRQGGAGELFF.